This T cell receptor beta chain was retrieved from a study of blood T cell repertoires in COVID-19. Study background: Collection of acute and convalescent COVID-19 samples took place in the United States, Italy and Spain.

In the original workflow: Amplification from reference gene primers served as the basis for estimated nucleated cell counts. Assay used: immunoSEQ multiplex PCR; TCRdb lists only in-frame clones, some missing. From that table come the V and J calls and clone size; the DNA was used to work out D and trimming. The sample consists of 180,000 or so clones, 70% to 90% of them appearing once. Per germline, CDR1 MNHNS and CDR2 SASEGT. After removal of 1 base from V and 2 bases from J, the junction contained 2 bases not matched to a gene. The CDR3 consists of 16 residues. This chain joins TRBV6-1 and TRBJ2-1; TRBD2 matches 10 bases. The TCR was taken from a man in his 60s with acute or convalescent COVID-19. Material: peripheral blood. The CDR3 here is CASSEGLAGTYNEQFF. The CDR3 nucleotides read TGTGCCAGCAGTGAAGGACTAGCGGGTACCTACAATGAGCAGTTCTTC.